This TCR beta chain comes out of a study of T cells in Graves' hyperthyroidism and ophthalmopathy (dated by TCRdb to the late 2010s). At the level of the whole study: Peripheral blood samples were taken at initial diagnosis, before any treatment was given. To identify TCR V-J signatures that set the groups apart, the researchers used a discovery cohort of approximately 98 patients, made up of 40 to 45 with Graves' ophthalmopathy and 55 to 65 with stable Graves' hyperthyroidism. An independent validation cohort of under 20 hyperthyroidism patients and about 15 patients who later progressed to ophthalmopathy tested prospective prediction of ophthalmopathy. For training and testing, the 80 to 100 patients in the discovery cohort were randomly divided in a 7:3 ratio. In addition, the study compared T-cell repertoires in thyroid tissue and in blood from five or six Graves' hyperthyroidism patients. After sampling, hyperthyroidism patients received methimazole starting at 30 mg daily, and ophthalmopathy patients received high-dose intravenous methylprednisolone. According to the paper, TCR Vbeta CDR3 sequencing was carried out on some 140 peripheral blood samples, which came from over 40 ophthalmopathy, fewer than 80 hyperthyroidism and roughly 17 progressor patients.

Hyperthyroidism patients were newly diagnosed, had a disease duration of under 2 months, and were aged 18 to 65 years. The study excluded patients with uncontrolled infections, other autoimmune diseases, pregnancy or lactation. Diagnoses relied on clinical symptoms, serum thyroxine and TRAb, thyroid ultrasound and orbital computed tomography. Blood from progressor patients was collected at the time of first diagnosis with hyperthyroidism, before any ophthalmopathy symptoms had appeared. Ficoll-Paque density gradient centrifugation was used to isolate PBMCs from about 9 ml of fresh peripheral blood. Progressor patients were defined as those initially diagnosed with Graves' hyperthyroidism in whom ophthalmopathy developed during follow-up. Total RNA was extracted using Trizol reagent, and RNA quality was assessed on an Agilent 2100 Bioanalyzer. Overall study outcomes, separate from this receptor: No statistical method was used to fix the sample size in advance, and group allocation was not hidden from the investigators. In validation, the model predicted progression to ophthalmopathy a median of about 6.8 months before onset, with about 67% sensitivity and just under 75% specificity. A model built on a 13 V-J signature distinguished ophthalmopathy from stable hyperthyroidism, reaching approximately 89% sensitivity and about 81% specificity in cross-validation and 80%/75% in testing. Blood samples also contained most of the expanded thyroid clonotypes (frequency above 0.001), which suggests that blood repertoires may reflect thyroid immune responses.

Amplification of TCR beta CDR3 regions was carried out from RNA transcripts. For the first round of RT-PCR on the TCR CDR3, the HTBI primer set was used together with the Qiagen OneStep RT-PCR kit. A second multiplex PCR round built the libraries, followed by size selection and purification. Paired-end sequencing of the libraries was performed with 100 bp reads on an Illumina HiSeq2000. From the authors' description of their analysis: Raw data were processed with SOAPnuke, discarding reads with adapters, uncalled bases, mean Phred below 15, or no exact constant-primer or identifier match. COPE v1.2.5 was used to merge the high-quality paired reads, and each unique nucleotide sequence was defined as a clonotype. MiTCR v1.1 was used to align the clonotypes against IMGT TRBV, TRBD and TRBJ reference segments. Only V-J combinations with frequency above 0.0001, covering 99% to 99.2% of repertoires, were analysed. The TCS score was defined as the ratio of F50 (clonal expansion) to E x V (chaos), calculated using BLOSUM62-based TCRdist between CDR3 peptides within each V-J. Welch's t-statistics and random forest reduced around 520 V-J features to under 15, which were used in a naive Bayes classifier (R e1071). TCRdb reprocessed the public reads (quality trimming at Q25 with fastp, clone calling with MiXCR) and kept in-frame beta chains. Rows are combined by CDR3 protein, so each entry shows the most common genes and DNA. The V and J calls come from TCRdb's annotation, not from the publication. In all, the sample holds 300,000 to 450,000 distinct CDR3 sequences, and about a sixth of those were seen once. The ten largest clones capture about a third of the sample.

To note about this clonotype: Its binding antigen is unknown. No per-base quality is available; no much larger clone lies one base away.

From the cysteine up to the phenylalanine, the CDR3 has a length of 16 residues. Only the CDR3 part of the read is kept: 48 bases, read in frame from the first base. Trimming leaves V shorter by 5 bases and J shorter by 5 bases, with the junction holding 8 bases beyond the gene matches. CDR1 and CDR2 were assigned from the germline V gene as MDHEN and SYDVKM. This clonotype originated in a woman in her 30s with Graves' hyperthyroidism that later progressed to Graves' ophthalmopathy. The chain is encoded by TRBV28 joined to TRBJ2-3, and TRBD2 aligns with 12 junction nucleotides. The specimen sequenced was blood. CDR3 region: CASSPASGRGRDTQYF. The nucleotide sequence is given as TGTGCCAGCAGTCCCGCTAGCGGGAGGGGGAGAGATACGCAGTATTTT. Full variable domain (CDR3 extended with the reference TRBV28 and TRBJ2-3 proteins): DVKVTQSSRYLVKRTGEKVFLECVQDMDHENMFWYRQDPGLGLRLIYFSYDVKMKEKGDIPEGYSVSREKKERFSLILESASTNQTSMYLCASSPASGRGRDTQYFGPGTRLTVL.